What follows is one T cell receptor (beta chain) and its context. The antigen is unknown. Germline CDR1 and CDR2: SGHTA and FQGNSA. CDR3 length: 14 amino acids. V was pared by 3 bases and J by 5 bases, with 4 bases of the junction left unmatched. This specimen belongs to a study of cytomegalovirus exposure and HLA in healthy donors. Study results and limitations: TCR beta V segments were, for the most part, productive about 87% or about 30% of the time in an earlier analysis. The dataset shows that most TCR sequences were rare, while some public TCRs occurred in many donors. There was a cluster of highly shared sequence variants that was likely a sequencing artifact.

PCR used 60 Vbeta primers and 13 Jbeta primers. Produced via immunoSEQ multiplex PCR; TCRdb's table is partial and in-frame only. The repertoire consists of 140,000 or so clones, with 80% to 85% occurring once and the leading ten covering less than 3.5%. The V and J genes are TRBV7-2 and TRBJ1-5, with 7 bases identical to TRBD1. The TCR originated in a woman in her twenties or thirties in good health and CMV-seronegative. Sequenced input: PBMCs. CDR3 in amino acids: CASSFRGGDQPQHF. CDR3 nucleotides: TGTGCCAGCAGCTTCCGAGGGGGCGATCAGCCCCAGCATTTT.